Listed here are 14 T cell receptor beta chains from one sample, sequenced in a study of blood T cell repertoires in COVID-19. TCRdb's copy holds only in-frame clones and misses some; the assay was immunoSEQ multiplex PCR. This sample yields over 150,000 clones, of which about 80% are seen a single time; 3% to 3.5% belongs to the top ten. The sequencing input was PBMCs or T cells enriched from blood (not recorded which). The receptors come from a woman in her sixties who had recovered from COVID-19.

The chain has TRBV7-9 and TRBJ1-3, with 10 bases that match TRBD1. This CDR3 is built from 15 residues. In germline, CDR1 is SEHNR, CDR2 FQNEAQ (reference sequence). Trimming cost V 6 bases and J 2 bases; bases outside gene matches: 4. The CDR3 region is CASSRTGGTGNTIYF. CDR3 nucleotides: TGTGCCAGCAGTCGGACAGGGGGTACTGGAAACACCATATATTTT.

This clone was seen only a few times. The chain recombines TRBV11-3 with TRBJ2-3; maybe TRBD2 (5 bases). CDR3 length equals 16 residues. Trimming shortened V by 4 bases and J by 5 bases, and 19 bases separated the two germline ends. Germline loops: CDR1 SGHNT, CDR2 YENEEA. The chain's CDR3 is CASSSRADPAGDTQYF. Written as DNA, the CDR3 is TGTGCCAGCAGCTCGCGGGCCGACCCTGCGGGAGATACGCAGTATTTT.

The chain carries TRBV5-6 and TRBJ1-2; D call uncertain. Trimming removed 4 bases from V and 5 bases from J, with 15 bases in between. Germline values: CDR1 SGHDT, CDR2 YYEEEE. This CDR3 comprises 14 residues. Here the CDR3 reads CASSQAPISYGYTF. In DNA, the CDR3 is TGTGCCAGCAGCCAAGCCCCGATTAGTTATGGCTACACCTTC.

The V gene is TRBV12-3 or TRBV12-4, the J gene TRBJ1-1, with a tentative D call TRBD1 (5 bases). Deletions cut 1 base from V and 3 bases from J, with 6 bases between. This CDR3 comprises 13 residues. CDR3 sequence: CASSLVGDTEAFF. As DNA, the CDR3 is TGTGCCAGCAGTTTAGTAGGGGACACTGAAGCTTTCTTT.

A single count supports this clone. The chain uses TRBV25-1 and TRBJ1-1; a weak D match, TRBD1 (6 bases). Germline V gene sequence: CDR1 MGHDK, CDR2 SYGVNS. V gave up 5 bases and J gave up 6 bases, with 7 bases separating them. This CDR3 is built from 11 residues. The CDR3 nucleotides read TGTGCCAGCAGTTGGGGGCCTGAAGCTTTCTTT. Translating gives CASSWGPEAFF. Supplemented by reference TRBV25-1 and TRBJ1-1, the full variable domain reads EADIYQTPRYLVIGTGKKITLECSQTMGHDKMYWYQQDPGMELHLIHYSYGVNSTEKGDLSSESTVSRIRTEHFPLTLESARPSHTSQYLCASSWGPEAFFGQGTRLTVV.

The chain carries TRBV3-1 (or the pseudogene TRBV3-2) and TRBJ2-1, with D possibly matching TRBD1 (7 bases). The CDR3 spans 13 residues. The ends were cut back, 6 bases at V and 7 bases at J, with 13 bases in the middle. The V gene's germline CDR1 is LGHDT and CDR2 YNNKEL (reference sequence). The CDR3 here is CASSRRGRNEQFF. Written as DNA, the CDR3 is TGTGCCAGCAGTCGGAGGGGGCGGAATGAGCAGTTCTTC.

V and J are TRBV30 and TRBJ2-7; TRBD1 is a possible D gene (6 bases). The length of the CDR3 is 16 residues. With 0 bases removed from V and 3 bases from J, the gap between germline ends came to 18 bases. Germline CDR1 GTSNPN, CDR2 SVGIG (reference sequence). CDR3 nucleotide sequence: TGTGCCTGGAGTGTCGCTTACAGGGTAGATCTCTACGAGCAGTACTTC. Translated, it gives CAWSVAYRVDLYEQYF.

The CDR3 protein is CASSPSGLSGYTF. DNA of the CDR3: TGTGCCAGCTCACCGTCCGGGTTGAGTGGCTACACCTTC. This chain links TRBV18 with TRBJ1-2; D not certain. CDR1 is KGHSH and CDR2 is LQKENI in the germline V gene. The CDR3 sequence is 13 residues long. V lost 3 bases to trimming and J lost 7 bases, with 12 bases between them.

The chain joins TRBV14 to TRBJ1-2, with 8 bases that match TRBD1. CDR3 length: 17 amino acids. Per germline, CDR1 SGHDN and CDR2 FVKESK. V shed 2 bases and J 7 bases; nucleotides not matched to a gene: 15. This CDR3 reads CASSQFTRPGQGLGYTF. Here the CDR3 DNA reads TGTGCCAGCAGCCAATTTACACGCCCAGGACAGGGCCTTGGCTACACCTTC.

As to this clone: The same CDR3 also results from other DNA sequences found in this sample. The CDR3 sequence is CASSEGGAGELFF. In DNA form, the CDR3 reads TGCGCCAGCAGTGAAGGCGGAGCCGGGGAGCTGTTTTTT. The chain recombines TRBV10-1 with TRBJ2-2; D gene ambiguous. This CDR3 contains 13 residues. V was cut by 3 bases and J by 6 bases, with 8 bases left in between. CDR1 is WNHNN, CDR2 SYGVQD, per germline (reference sequence).

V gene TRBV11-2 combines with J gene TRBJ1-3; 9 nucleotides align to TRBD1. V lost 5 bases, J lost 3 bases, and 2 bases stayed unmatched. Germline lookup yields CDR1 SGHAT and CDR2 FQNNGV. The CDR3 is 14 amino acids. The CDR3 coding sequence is TGTGCCAGCAGCCTGGGACAGGGTGGAAACACCATATATTTT. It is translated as CASSLGQGGNTIYF.

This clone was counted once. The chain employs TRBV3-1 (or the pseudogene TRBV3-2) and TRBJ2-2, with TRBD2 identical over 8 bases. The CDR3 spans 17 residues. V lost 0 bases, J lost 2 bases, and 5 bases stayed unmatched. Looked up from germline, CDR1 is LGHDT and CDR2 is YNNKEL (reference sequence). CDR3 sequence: CASSQDGSGTNTGELFF. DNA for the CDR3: TGTGCCAGCAGCCAAGATGGTAGCGGGACCAACACCGGGGAGCTGTTTTTT.

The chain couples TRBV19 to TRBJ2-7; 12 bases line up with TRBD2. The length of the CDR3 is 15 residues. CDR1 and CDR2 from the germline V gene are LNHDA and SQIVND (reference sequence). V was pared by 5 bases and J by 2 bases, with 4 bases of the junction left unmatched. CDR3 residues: CASSWTSGVTYEQYF. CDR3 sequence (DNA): TGTGCCAGTAGTTGGACTAGCGGGGTAACCTACGAGCAGTACTTC. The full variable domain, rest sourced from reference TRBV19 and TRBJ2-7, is DGGITQSPKYLFRKEGQNVTLSCEQNLNHDAMYWYRQDPGQGLRLIYYSQIVNDFQKGDIAEGYSVSREKKESFPLTVTSAQKNPTAFYLCASSWTSGVTYEQYFGPGTRLTVT.

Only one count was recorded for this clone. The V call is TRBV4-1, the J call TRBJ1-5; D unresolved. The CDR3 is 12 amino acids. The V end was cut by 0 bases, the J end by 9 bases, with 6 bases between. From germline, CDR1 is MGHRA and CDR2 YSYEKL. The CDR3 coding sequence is TGCGCCAGCAGCCAAGAAGCGGGGCCCCAGCATTTT. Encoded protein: CASSQEAGPQHF.